Each of the 11 T cell receptor beta chains below was sequenced from the same sample in a study of T-cell memory formation after mild COVID-19 (dated by TCRdb to the early 2020s). Libraries were built with 5' RACE. The sequencer listed for this sample is Illumina NovaSeq 6000. Starting from the raw public reads, TCRdb applied fastp trimming at Q25, assembled clones with MiXCR and retained in-frame beta chains. Here each entry gathers all rows of one CDR3 protein and keeps the most common genes and DNA. The sample table records about 160,000 distinct CDR3 sequences; roughly 31% of these occur just once. Approximately 12% of the sample is in the top ten clones. The sequenced sample consisted of PBMCs or a T cell subset sorted from them (not recorded which). These receptor sequences come from an adult woman who had mild COVID-19 (a few samples of this study predate the infection). The sample titles of this study are shuffled in the database, so cell type and time point are left out; the donor was told from shared clones.

The chain recombines TRBV6-1 with TRBJ2-3; a possible D gene is TRBD1 (6 bases). The germline V gene has CDR1 MNHNS and CDR2 SASEGT. The CDR3 spans 16 residues. Trimming cost V 11 bases and J 2 bases, with 23 bases left between them. CDR3 coding DNA: TGTGCCGGTCAACGTACCACAGGGATCTTCACAGATACGCAGTATTTT. Its translation: CAGQRTTGIFTDTQYF.

The rearrangement links TRBV5-1 to TRBJ2-5; D is unclear. Germline CDR1 is SGHRS and CDR2 is YFSETQ. The length of the CDR3 is 15 residues. V dropped 0 bases and J dropped 3 bases, with 12 bases sitting between them. CDR3 amino acids: CASSLEGSGEETQYF. In DNA form, the CDR3 reads TGCGCCAGCAGCTTGGAGGGATCTGGGGAAGAGACCCAGTACTTC.

This chain joins TRBV4-2 and TRBJ2-3, with D tentatively TRBD2 (7 bases). The V gene's germline CDR1 is LGHNA and CDR2 YNFKEQ. The CDR3 contains 14 residues. The ends were cut back, 4 bases at V and 2 bases at J, with 10 bases in the middle. The CDR3 nucleotides are TGTGCCAGCAGCCGGGGGGGCGCCACAGATACGCAGTATTTT. It encodes CASSRGGATDTQYF.

This clonotype was detected a few times. The CDR3 here is CSARDLVRLTYEQYF. DNA for the CDR3: TGCAGTGCTAGAGATCTAGTCCGGCTTACCTACGAGCAGTACTTC. This chain joins TRBV20-1 and TRBJ2-7; no definite D call. The germline CDR1 and CDR2 sequences are DFQATT and SNEGSKA (reference sequence). V lost 0 bases, J lost 2 bases, and 14 bases lay in between. The CDR3 runs 15 residues.

At least ten counts were recorded for this clonotype. In nucleotides, the CDR3 is TGCGCCAGCAGCTCGACAGCAGGGGTCTCTGGGGCCAACGTCCTGACTTTC. This encodes CASSSTAGVSGANVLTF. The rearrangement joins TRBV5-1 to TRBJ2-6; D possibly corresponds to TRBD1 (6 bases). CDR3 length equals 17 residues. V lost 3 bases to trimming and J lost 0 bases, with 13 bases between them. The germline V gene has CDR1 SGHRS and CDR2 YFSETQ. Drawing the rest from reference TRBV5-1 and TRBJ2-6, the complete variable domain is KAGVTQTPRYLIKTRGQQVTLSCSPISGHRSVSWYQQTPGQGLQFLFEYFSETQRNKGNFPGRFSGRQFSNSRSEMNVSTLELGDSALYLCASSSTAGVSGANVLTFGAGSRLTVL.

This clonotype came up a few times. The chain couples TRBV7-2 to TRBJ2-7, with 8 positions matching TRBD2. The CDR3 loop spans 15 amino acids. In germline, CDR1 is SGHTA, CDR2 FQGNSA. Unmatched junction bases numbered 6, after V lost 5 bases and J lost 0 bases. This chain's CDR3 is CASSPSGTSSYEQYF. The CDR3 DNA sequence: TGTGCCAGCAGCCCCTCGGGGACTAGCTCCTACGAGCAGTACTTC.

The chain uses TRBV14 and TRBJ2-4; 9 nucleotides match TRBD2. After removal of 5 bases from V and 6 bases from J, the junction contained 17 bases not matched to a gene. The V gene's germline CDR1 is SGHDN and CDR2 FVKESK. The CDR3 covers 18 residues. CDR3 in DNA: TGTGCCAGCAGCTCCTGGAAGGTTAGCGGGAGTCGTATAAACATTCAGTACTTC. This sequence encodes CASSSWKVSGSRINIQYF.

The V gene is TRBV29-1, the J gene TRBJ2-1; D is perhaps TRBD2 (7 bases). CDR1 and CDR2 from the germline V gene are SQVTM and ANQGSEA. The CDR3 consists of 17 residues. V gave up 3 bases and J gave up 0 bases, with 18 bases separating them. The CDR3 region is CSVEFFSRGPSYNEQFF. CDR3 nucleotide sequence: TGCAGCGTTGAGTTTTTTTCGCGGGGGCCCTCCTACAATGAGCAGTTCTTC.

The gene calls are TRBV20-1 and TRBJ1-5, with a tentative D call TRBD1 (5 bases). Trimming cost V 0 bases and J 3 bases, with 12 bases left between them. There are 15 residues in the CDR3. Germline CDR1 DFQATT, CDR2 SNEGSKA (reference sequence). The CDR3 sequence: CSARDRGSINQPQHF. The CDR3 nucleotides read TGCAGTGCTAGAGATAGGGGATCTATCAATCAGCCCCAGCATTTT.

This CDR3 reads CAISAPSYNEQFF. The CDR3 nucleotides are TGTGCCATCAGTGCGCCGAGTTACAATGAGCAGTTCTTC. V usage is TRBV10-3 and J usage is TRBJ2-1; no firm D call. The CDR3 contains 13 residues. V lost 4 bases and J 4 bases, leaving 8 bases between the germline ends. Germline CDR1 and CDR2: ENHRY and SYGVKD.

The rearrangement links TRBV25-1 to TRBJ2-5, with TRBD2 matching over 12 bases. V shed 5 bases and J 2 bases; nucleotides not matched to a gene: 6. Germline CDR1 and CDR2: MGHDK and SYGVNS. CDR3 size: 16 residues. CDR3 in amino acids: CASSSHGLAGQETQYF. In DNA, the CDR3 is TGTGCCAGCAGTTCTCACGGACTAGCGGGACAAGAGACCCAGTACTTC.